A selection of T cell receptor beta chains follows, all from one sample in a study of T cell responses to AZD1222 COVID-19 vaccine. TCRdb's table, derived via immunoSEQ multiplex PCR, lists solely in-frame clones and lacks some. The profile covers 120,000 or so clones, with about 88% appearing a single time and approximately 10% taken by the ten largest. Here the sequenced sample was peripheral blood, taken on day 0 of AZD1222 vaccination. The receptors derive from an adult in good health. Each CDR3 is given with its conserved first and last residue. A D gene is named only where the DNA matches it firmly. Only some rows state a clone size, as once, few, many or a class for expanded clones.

cdr3_nt: TGTGCCAGCAGCTTAGACCGGCTAGCGGGGGGAAGCTCCTACGAGCAGTACTTC
cdr3_aa: CASSLDRLAGGSSYEQYF
cdr3_length: 18
d_call: TRBD2
clone_size: -
j_call: TRBJ2-7
v_call: TRBV11-3

cdr3_nt: TGCGCCAGCAGCCAAGACCCGAGTAGCGTCTACGAGCAGTACTTC
cdr3_aa: CASSQDPSSVYEQYF
cdr3_length: 15
d_call: -
clone_size: -
j_call: TRBJ2-7
v_call: TRBV4-3

cdr3_nt: TGTGCCAGCAGTTACCATCCCTTGGATAAGCAGTACTTC
cdr3_aa: CASSYHPLDKQYF
cdr3_length: 13
d_call: -
clone_size: -
j_call: TRBJ2-7
v_call: TRBV6-2/TRBV6-3

cdr3_nt: TGTGCCAGCAAAGTCAACCAAGACCACAATGAGCAGTTCTTC
cdr3_aa: CASKVNQDHNEQFF
cdr3_length: 14
d_call: -
clone_size: many
j_call: TRBJ2-1
v_call: TRBV11-3

cdr3_nt: TGTGCCACCAGTCGGTCCGGGGTTGAGCAGTTCTTC
cdr3_aa: CATSRSGVEQFF
cdr3_length: 12
d_call: -
clone_size: -
j_call: TRBJ2-1
v_call: TRBV24-1

cdr3_nt: TGTGCCACCAGTGATGCTACTACCGGGACACTAAGCGAGCAGTACTTC
cdr3_aa: CATSDATTGTLSEQYF
cdr3_length: 16
d_call: -
clone_size: -
j_call: TRBJ2-7
v_call: TRBV24-1

cdr3_nt: TGTGCCACCCAAGACAGGGCCAATCAGCCCCAGCATTTT
cdr3_aa: CATQDRANQPQHF
cdr3_length: 13
d_call: TRBD1
clone_size: -
j_call: TRBJ1-5
v_call: TRBV24-1

cdr3_nt: TGTGCCAGCAGCCCGGGACAGAGCTACGAGCAGTACTTC
cdr3_aa: CASSPGQSYEQYF
cdr3_length: 13
d_call: TRBD1
clone_size: -
j_call: TRBJ2-7
v_call: TRBV2

cdr3_nt: TGTGCCAGCAGTGTGTCCCTAAACACTGAAGCTTTCTTT
cdr3_aa: CASSVSLNTEAFF
cdr3_length: 13
d_call: -
clone_size: -
j_call: TRBJ1-1
v_call: TRBV2

cdr3_nt: TGTGCCAGCCGGGACAGGGGTTACTATGGCTACACCTTC
cdr3_aa: CASRDRGYYGYTF
cdr3_length: 13
d_call: TRBD1
clone_size: -
j_call: TRBJ1-2
v_call: TRBV27

cdr3_nt: TGTGCCAGCAGCTTAGGGCTAAGCTCCTACGAGCAGTACTTC
cdr3_aa: CASSLGLSSYEQYF
cdr3_length: 14
d_call: -
clone_size: -
j_call: TRBJ2-7
v_call: TRBV7-9

cdr3_nt: TGTGCCAATGGGCCCGACAATGAGCAGTTCTTC
cdr3_aa: CANGPDNEQFF
cdr3_length: 11
d_call: -
clone_size: -
j_call: TRBJ2-1
v_call: TRBV10-3

cdr3_nt: TGTGCCAGCAGTGAAGCGGTAGGGTACGAGCAGTACTTC
cdr3_aa: CASSEAVGYEQYF
cdr3_length: 13
d_call: -
clone_size: -
j_call: TRBJ2-7
v_call: TRBV6-1

cdr3_nt: TGCAGCGGGACTGCGGGCAATGAGCAGTTCTTC
cdr3_aa: CSGTAGNEQFF
cdr3_length: 11
d_call: -
clone_size: -
j_call: TRBJ2-1
v_call: TRBV29-1

cdr3_nt: TGTGCCAGCAGCCGCCAGACTAGCGGGCGTTACAATGAGCAGTTCTTC
cdr3_aa: CASSRQTSGRYNEQFF
cdr3_length: 16
d_call: TRBD2
clone_size: -
j_call: TRBJ2-1
v_call: TRBV11-2

cdr3_nt: TGTGCCAGCAGTTTCGACAGAACGGGACAGCTAGCCAAAAACATTCAGTACTTC
cdr3_aa: CASSFDRTGQLAKNIQYF
cdr3_length: 18
d_call: TRBD1
clone_size: -
j_call: TRBJ2-4
v_call: TRBV6-2/TRBV6-3

cdr3_nt: TGTGCCAGCAGTTACCAGCCATCGAACACCGGGGAGCTGTTTTTT
cdr3_aa: CASSYQPSNTGELFF
cdr3_length: 15
d_call: -
clone_size: -
j_call: TRBJ2-2
v_call: TRBV6-5

cdr3_nt: TGTGCCAGCAGCACGACTAGCGGGAGCTACGAGCAGTACTTC
cdr3_aa: CASSTTSGSYEQYF
cdr3_length: 14
d_call: TRBD2
clone_size: -
j_call: TRBJ2-7
v_call: TRBV7-9

cdr3_nt: TGTGCCAGCAGTGAACAGAGAACGACGCAGTATTTT
cdr3_aa: CASSEQRTTQYF
cdr3_length: 12
d_call: -
clone_size: -
j_call: TRBJ2-3
v_call: TRBV6-1

cdr3_nt: TGCGCCAGCAGCCGGGACAGGGGATCGGACTATGGCTACACCTTC
cdr3_aa: CASSRDRGSDYGYTF
cdr3_length: 15
d_call: TRBD1
clone_size: once
j_call: TRBJ1-2
v_call: TRBV5-1

cdr3_nt: TGTGCCTGGACCCCCGGTAGGGGGAACTATGGCTACACCTTC
cdr3_aa: CAWTPGRGNYGYTF
cdr3_length: 14
d_call: -
clone_size: -
j_call: TRBJ1-2
v_call: TRBV30

cdr3_nt: TGTGCCGTAGAGACCCAGTACTTC
cdr3_aa: CAVETQYF
cdr3_length: 8
d_call: -
clone_size: -
j_call: TRBJ2-5
v_call: TRBV28

cdr3_nt: TGTGCCAGCAGCGAGGGGGCCTGGTGGGTAGACCAAGAGACCCAGTACTTC
cdr3_aa: CASSEGAWWVDQETQYF
cdr3_length: 17
d_call: TRBD1
clone_size: -
j_call: TRBJ2-5
v_call: TRBV6-4

cdr3_nt: TGCGCCAGCAGCTTAACTGGGGCCAACGTCCTGACTTTC
cdr3_aa: CASSLTGANVLTF
cdr3_length: 13
d_call: -
clone_size: -
j_call: TRBJ2-6
v_call: TRBV5-1

cdr3_nt: TGTGCCATCGCGGTACGTGGAGCGGGACAAGATACGCAGTATTTT
cdr3_aa: CAIAVRGAGQDTQYF
cdr3_length: 15
d_call: -
clone_size: -
j_call: TRBJ2-3
v_call: TRBV10-3

cdr3_nt: TGTGCCAGCAGTAGAGGACTCCAGGGTGATGAGACCCAGTACTTC
cdr3_aa: CASSRGLQGDETQYF
cdr3_length: 15
d_call: -
clone_size: -
j_call: TRBJ2-5
v_call: TRBV6-5

cdr3_nt: TGTGCCAGCAGTTCAAGAGGTTACGAGCAGTACTTC
cdr3_aa: CASSSRGYEQYF
cdr3_length: 12
d_call: -
clone_size: -
j_call: TRBJ2-7
v_call: TRBV6-5

cdr3_nt: TGTGCCAGCAGTTTATCGGGACAGGAGCCTAACTATGGCTACACCTTC
cdr3_aa: CASSLSGQEPNYGYTF
cdr3_length: 16
d_call: TRBD1
clone_size: -
j_call: TRBJ1-2
v_call: TRBV27

cdr3_nt: TGTGCCAGCAGCCCTCCTAGGGGGCCTAGCTCCTACGAGCAGTACTTC
cdr3_aa: CASSPPRGPSSYEQYF
cdr3_length: 16
d_call: TRBD1
clone_size: -
j_call: TRBJ2-7
v_call: TRBV7-9

cdr3_nt: TGTGCCAGCTCACCGGCGGGGAATGATTCACCCCTCCACTTT
cdr3_aa: CASSPAGNDSPLHF
cdr3_length: 14
d_call: -
clone_size: -
j_call: TRBJ1-6
v_call: TRBV18

cdr3_nt: TGCGCCAGCAGCTCCGACTATTCCCACGAGCAGTACTTC
cdr3_aa: CASSSDYSHEQYF
cdr3_length: 13
d_call: -
clone_size: few
j_call: TRBJ2-7
v_call: TRBV5-1

cdr3_nt: TGTGCCAGCAGTGCTACAAATGTCCGGGACACGGCTTACGAGCAGTACTTC
cdr3_aa: CASSATNVRDTAYEQYF
cdr3_length: 17
d_call: -
clone_size: -
j_call: TRBJ2-7
v_call: TRBV25-1

cdr3_nt: TGTGCCAGCAGCTCTAACTATGGCTACACCTTC
cdr3_aa: CASSSNYGYTF
cdr3_length: 11
d_call: -
clone_size: -
j_call: TRBJ1-2
v_call: TRBV5-4

cdr3_nt: TGTGCCAGCAGCTTAATGGCTAGCGGGAAGAGCTCCTACGAGCAGTACTTC
cdr3_aa: CASSLMASGKSSYEQYF
cdr3_length: 17
d_call: TRBD2
clone_size: -
j_call: TRBJ2-7
v_call: TRBV7-2

cdr3_nt: TGTGCCAGCAGTTCTCAGGGGAGGGTAGGTGGCTACACCTTC
cdr3_aa: CASSSQGRVGGYTF
cdr3_length: 14
d_call: -
clone_size: few
j_call: TRBJ1-2
v_call: TRBV27

cdr3_nt: TGTGCCAGCAGCTTGGACGAATGGGCCACAGATACGCAGTATTTT
cdr3_aa: CASSLDEWATDTQYF
cdr3_length: 15
d_call: -
clone_size: -
j_call: TRBJ2-3
v_call: TRBV7-9

cdr3_nt: TGTGCCAGCAGTGAAAGGACAGGGGTCAATCAGCCCCAGCATTTT
cdr3_aa: CASSERTGVNQPQHF
cdr3_length: 15
d_call: TRBD1
clone_size: once
j_call: TRBJ1-5
v_call: TRBV2

cdr3_nt: TGTGCCAGTAGTATCACTCCTACTGGCTACACCTTC
cdr3_aa: CASSITPTGYTF
cdr3_length: 12
d_call: -
clone_size: -
j_call: TRBJ1-2
v_call: TRBV19

cdr3_nt: TGTGCCAGCAGTATACAGGGGTGGGCCTACAATGAGCAGTTCTTC
cdr3_aa: CASSIQGWAYNEQFF
cdr3_length: 15
d_call: TRBD1
clone_size: -
j_call: TRBJ2-1
v_call: TRBV28

cdr3_nt: TGTGCCAGCGGGACAGGGCTGTATGGCTACACCTTC
cdr3_aa: CASGTGLYGYTF
cdr3_length: 12
d_call: TRBD1
clone_size: -
j_call: TRBJ1-2
v_call: TRBV2

cdr3_nt: TGTGCCAGCAGCACGCAACCAGGGGGTAGGGGAAACACCATATATTTT
cdr3_aa: CASSTQPGGRGNTIYF
cdr3_length: 16
d_call: -
clone_size: few
j_call: TRBJ1-3
v_call: TRBV12-1

cdr3_nt: TGTGCCAGCAGCTTAGAACTAGCGGTGCAGTACGAGCAGTACTTC
cdr3_aa: CASSLELAVQYEQYF
cdr3_length: 15
d_call: TRBD2
clone_size: -
j_call: TRBJ2-7
v_call: TRBV7-2

cdr3_nt: TGTGCCAGCAGCCCGTTCGCCGGGAGTGATGGCTACACCTTC
cdr3_aa: CASSPFAGSDGYTF
cdr3_length: 14
d_call: -
clone_size: -
j_call: TRBJ1-2
v_call: TRBV11-2

cdr3_nt: TGTGCCAGAAGCGCAAGGACAGGGGTTAACTATGGCTACACCTTC
cdr3_aa: CARSARTGVNYGYTF
cdr3_length: 15
d_call: -
clone_size: -
j_call: TRBJ1-2
v_call: TRBV7-5

cdr3_nt: TGTGCCAGCGGACTAGCGGGGGGTTACGAGCAGTACTTC
cdr3_aa: CASGLAGGYEQYF
cdr3_length: 13
d_call: TRBD2
clone_size: -
j_call: TRBJ2-7
v_call: TRBV12-3/TRBV12-4

cdr3_nt: TGCGCCAGCAGCCAAGAGGTACGCGCCGTATACAATGAGCAGTTCTTC
cdr3_aa: CASSQEVRAVYNEQFF
cdr3_length: 16
d_call: -
clone_size: -
j_call: TRBJ2-1
v_call: TRBV4-1

cdr3_nt: TGTGCCAGCAGTTTCCTCTACAGGGGAACGGTGAACACTGAAGCTTTCTTT
cdr3_aa: CASSFLYRGTVNTEAFF
cdr3_length: 17
d_call: TRBD1
clone_size: -
j_call: TRBJ1-1
v_call: TRBV27

cdr3_nt: TGTGCCAGCAGCCCGGAGATGGCGGGGAGCTCCTACGAGCAGTACTTC
cdr3_aa: CASSPEMAGSSYEQYF
cdr3_length: 16
d_call: -
clone_size: -
j_call: TRBJ2-7
v_call: TRBV7-6

cdr3_nt: TGCGCCAGCAGCTTGGGGGTGGGACTAGGCACAGATACGCAGTATTTT
cdr3_aa: CASSLGVGLGTDTQYF
cdr3_length: 16
d_call: TRBD2
clone_size: -
j_call: TRBJ2-3
v_call: TRBV5-1

cdr3_nt: TGTGCCAGCAGGGGACAGGGTCGAGATGGCTACACCTTC
cdr3_aa: CASRGQGRDGYTF
cdr3_length: 13
d_call: TRBD1
clone_size: -
j_call: TRBJ1-2
v_call: TRBV12-3/TRBV12-4

cdr3_nt: TGCGCCAGCAGTCAACAGGGACAGGGGAACACTGAAGCTTTCTTT
cdr3_aa: CASSQQGQGNTEAFF
cdr3_length: 15
d_call: TRBD1
clone_size: -
j_call: TRBJ1-1
v_call: TRBV23-1

cdr3_nt: TGTGCCAGCAGCCAAGGAGGGGATAGATATGGCTACACCTTC
cdr3_aa: CASSQGGDRYGYTF
cdr3_length: 14
d_call: -
clone_size: -
j_call: TRBJ1-2
v_call: TRBV4-2

cdr3_nt: TGCGCCAGCAGCAGGGGACTAGCGGGCGACAACACAGATACGCAGTATTTT
cdr3_aa: CASSRGLAGDNTDTQYF
cdr3_length: 17
d_call: TRBD2
clone_size: -
j_call: TRBJ2-3
v_call: TRBV5-1

cdr3_nt: TGTGCCAGCAGTTTAAACTATGGCTACACCTTC
cdr3_aa: CASSLNYGYTF
cdr3_length: 11
d_call: -
clone_size: -
j_call: TRBJ1-2
v_call: TRBV12-3/TRBV12-4

cdr3_nt: TGTGCCAGCAGCCCAGGACAGGGGGCGAACACCGGGGAGCTGTTTTTT
cdr3_aa: CASSPGQGANTGELFF
cdr3_length: 16
d_call: TRBD1
clone_size: few
j_call: TRBJ2-2
v_call: TRBV6-2/TRBV6-3

cdr3_nt: TGTGCCAGCGGGATTGAAGCTTTCTTT
cdr3_aa: CASGIEAFF
cdr3_length: 9
d_call: -
clone_size: -
j_call: TRBJ1-1
v_call: TRBV2